A single T cell receptor (beta chain) is shown here with its context. Antigen unknown. One entry per CDR3 protein results from TCRdb running MiXCR on the 5' RACE reads. The sample has nearly 550,000 distinct CDR3 sequences, approximately 21% seen once; the top ten hold roughly 13%. This entry belongs to a study of T cells after yellow fever vaccination. Trimming pared 6 bases from V and 3 bases from J, leaving 18 bases between. CDR1 is DFQATT, CDR2 SNEGSKA, per germline (reference sequence). The CDR3 has 15 residues. Study-wide findings and caveats: Reappearing after the booster were most of the clones from primary vaccination (roughly 95% CD4, 88% CD8).

This sequence originates from a man aged 25 to 40 who received the YFV17D yellow fever vaccine. This rearrangement joins TRBV20-1 to TRBJ2-1; the D is unclear. Material: PBMCs, obtained 15 days after the yellow fever booster vaccination. The CDR3 here is CSAQARSIGYNEQFF. For the CDR3, the DNA is TGCAGTGCCCAGGCGAGGTCCATCGGCTACAATGAGCAGTTCTTC.